This T cell receptor (beta chain) is drawn from a study of cytomegalovirus exposure and HLA in healthy donors. Notes on the study in general: Later, an analysis showed that TCR beta chains associated with HLA were more clonally expanded than others that were equally common. Association of 16,951 TCR beta sequences with HLA alleles was found at 0.05 false discovery rate in a later analysis.

Points on this clone: What it binds is not known.

V was shortened by 4 bases and J by 0 bases, with 16 bases between the two germline ends. The CDR3 contains 17 residues. CDR1 is KGHSH and CDR2 is LQKENI in the germline V gene. Use of 60 Vbeta and 13 Jbeta primers characterized the PCR. Assay: immunoSEQ multiplex PCR; the TCRdb copy retains only in-frame clones and omits some. Of around 140,000 clones in the sample, roughly four fifths are singletons; the top ten hold 0.94%. The rearrangement joins TRBV18 to TRBJ1-3, with D possibly TRBD1 on 5 matching bases. The source material was PBMCs. The TCR originated in a woman aged 55-69 years in good health and CMV-seronegative. The CDR3 loop reads CASSQQRDGSSGNTIYF. The CDR3, as DNA: TGTGCCAGCTCACAACAGCGGGACGGATCCTCTGGAAACACCATATATTTT.